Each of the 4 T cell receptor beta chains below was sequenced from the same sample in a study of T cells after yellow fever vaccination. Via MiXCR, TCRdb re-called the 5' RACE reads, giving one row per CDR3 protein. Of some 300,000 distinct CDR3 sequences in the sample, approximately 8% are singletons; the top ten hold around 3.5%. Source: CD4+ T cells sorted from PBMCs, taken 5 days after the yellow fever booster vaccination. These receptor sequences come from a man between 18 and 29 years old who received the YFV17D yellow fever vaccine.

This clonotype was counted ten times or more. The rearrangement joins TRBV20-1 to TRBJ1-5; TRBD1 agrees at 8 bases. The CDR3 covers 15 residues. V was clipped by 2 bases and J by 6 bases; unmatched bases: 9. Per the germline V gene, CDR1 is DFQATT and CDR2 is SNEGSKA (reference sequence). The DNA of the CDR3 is TGCAGTGCTAGACCGGACAGGGTTTTGGCTCAGCCCCAGCATTTT. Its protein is CSARPDRVLAQPQHF.

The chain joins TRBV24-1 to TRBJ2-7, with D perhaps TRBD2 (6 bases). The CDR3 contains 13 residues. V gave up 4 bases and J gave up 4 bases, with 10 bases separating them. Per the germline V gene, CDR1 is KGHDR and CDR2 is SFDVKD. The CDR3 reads CATSEGAGYEQYF. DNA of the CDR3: TGTGCCACCAGTGAGGGAGCGGGTTACGAGCAGTACTTC.

Here the CDR3 DNA reads TGTGCCAGCAGTTTGGGCAGACCTAATTCACCCCTCCACTTT. It is translated as CASSLGRPNSPLHF. The genes are TRBV12-3 or TRBV12-4 and TRBJ1-6; no firm D call. The ends were cut back, 3 bases at V and 6 bases at J, with 9 bases in the middle. The CDR3 is 14 residues long.

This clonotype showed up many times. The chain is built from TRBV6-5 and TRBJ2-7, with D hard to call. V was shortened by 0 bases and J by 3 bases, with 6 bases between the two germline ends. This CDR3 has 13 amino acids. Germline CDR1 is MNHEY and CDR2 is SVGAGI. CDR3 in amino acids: CASSYSRSYEQYF. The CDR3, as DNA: TGTGCCAGCAGTTACTCGCGAAGCTACGAGCAGTACTTC.